This TCR beta chain was recovered during a study of cytomegalovirus exposure and HLA in healthy donors. Study observations and caveats: Cytomegalovirus-associated status was assigned to fewer than 200 TCR beta chains. Per a later analysis, 15,000 to 20,000 TCR beta sequences showed association with HLA alleles at 0.05 false discovery rate.

The PCR made use of 60 Vbeta and 13 Jbeta primers. Repertoires were generated with immunoSEQ multiplex PCR, while TCRdb's copy carries only in-frame clones and drops some. Recorded here are about 33,000 clones; the top ten clones represent around 4.8%. Trimming took 4 bases from V and 5 from J; bases not matched to a gene: 10. This CDR3 comprises 17 residues. Germline-derived CDR1 and CDR2 are KGHSH and LQKENI. Concerning this clone: The antigen is undetermined.

This clonotype originated in a middle-aged woman in good health and CMV-seropositive. The V call is TRBV18, the J call TRBJ2-5, with 13 bases lining up with TRBD2. Sequencing was done on a sample of PBMCs. Written as DNA, the CDR3 is TGTGCCAGCTCACATAGGACTAGCGGGAGCGTGGTGGAGACCCAGTACTTC. Residues: CASSHRTSGSVVETQYF.